This T cell receptor (beta chain) was profiled in a study of blood T cell repertoires in COVID-19. The data were produced by immunoSEQ multiplex PCR, yet TCRdb's version contains in-frame clones alone and is incomplete. This repertoire shows over 150,000 clones, 83% found once; its top ten account for about 19%. Trimming took 4 bases from V and 6 from J; bases not matched to a gene: 6. This CDR3 comprises 14 residues. In germline, CDR1 is GTSNPN, CDR2 SVGIG (reference sequence). The sequence was obtained from a woman between 65 and 79 years old who had recovered from COVID-19. The chain is built from TRBV30 and TRBJ1-6; 7 positions match TRBD1. The specimen was peripheral blood. In DNA, the CDR3 is TGTGCCTGGAACGGTGACAGGGTTAATTCACCCCTCCACTTT. Its protein is CAWNGDRVNSPLHF.